Shown below are 5 T cell receptor beta chains from a single sample sequenced in a study of CD8 T cells in ankylosing spondylitis. Their cognate antigens are unknown. Findings of the study overall: Ankylosing spondylitis blood appeared to carry a characteristic TCR beta motif of fewer than 10 highly homologous variants.

Each CDR3 protein gets one entry after TCRdb re-called the 5' RACE reads with MiXCR. The sample includes about 800,000 distinct CDR3 sequences, around 11% seen only once; the top ten take more than 0.5%. The source material was blood, either unsorted or a sorted T cell fraction (not recorded which). These receptors all come from a male donor with ankylosing spondylitis.

This clonotype was observed a few times. A read error may produce the germline difference seen at one junction end. The chain is built from TRBV9 and TRBJ2-5, with TRBD2 matching 7 bases. Germline V lookup: CDR1 SGDLS, CDR2 YYNGEE. There are 14 residues in the CDR3. In nucleotides, the CDR3 is TGTGCCAGCTGCGTGGGGGGGGTTCAAGAGACCCAGTACTTC. Translated: CASCVGGVQETQYF.

This sequence joins TRBV4-3 and TRBJ1-4; D call uncertain. CDR3 length equals 16 residues. V lost 3 bases and J 2 bases, leaving 13 bases between the germline ends. Per germline, CDR1 LGHNA and CDR2 YSLEER. The CDR3 reads CASSQGIGGTNEKLFF. For the CDR3, the DNA is TGCGCCAGCAGCCAGGGGATCGGAGGGACTAATGAAAAACTGTTTTTT.

In its sample, this clonotype was seen a few times. V is TRBV9 and J is TRBJ2-3, with TRBD2 matching over 10 bases. Germline-derived CDR1 and CDR2 are SGDLS and YYNGEE. V dropped 2 bases and J dropped 5; count of bases not matched to a gene: 5. The CDR3 spans 15 residues. The CDR3 DNA reads TGTGCCAGCAGCGTCTCCGGGACTAGCGTAGATACGCAGTATTTT. Its protein product is CASSVSGTSVDTQYF.

The chain combines TRBV12-1 with TRBJ2-5; the tabulated D call, TRBD2, remains unverified against the DNA. TRBV12-1 is classified as a pseudogene. The CDR3 sequence is 16 residues long. In nucleotides, the CDR3 is TGTGCCAGCAGTTATACTAGCGGGAGGGCGCGGGAGACCCAGTACTTC. Its translation is CASSYTSGRARETQYF.

This clonotype was seen repeatedly, ten times or more. The V call is TRBV28, the J call TRBJ1-2; D unresolved. Germline loops: CDR1 MDHEN, CDR2 SYDVKM. Deletions cut 5 bases from V and 4 bases from J, with 14 bases between. This CDR3 has 14 residues. The CDR3 loop is CASSIVGVFYGYTF. The CDR3 coding sequence is TGTGCCAGCAGTATTGTGGGAGTCTTCTATGGCTACACCTTC.